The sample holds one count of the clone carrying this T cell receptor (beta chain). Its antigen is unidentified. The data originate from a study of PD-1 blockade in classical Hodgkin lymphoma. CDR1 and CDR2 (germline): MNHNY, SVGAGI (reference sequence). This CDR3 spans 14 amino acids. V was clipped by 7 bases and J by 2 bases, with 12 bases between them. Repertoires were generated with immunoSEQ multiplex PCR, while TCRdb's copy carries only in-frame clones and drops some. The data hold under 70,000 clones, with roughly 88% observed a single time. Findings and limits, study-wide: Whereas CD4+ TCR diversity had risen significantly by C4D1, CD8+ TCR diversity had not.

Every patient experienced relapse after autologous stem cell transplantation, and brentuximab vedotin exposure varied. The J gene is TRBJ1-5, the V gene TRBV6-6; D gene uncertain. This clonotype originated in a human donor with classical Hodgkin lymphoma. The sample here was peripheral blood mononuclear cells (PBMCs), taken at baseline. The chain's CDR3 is CASKRGEGNQPQHF. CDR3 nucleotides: TGTGCCAGCAAACGGGGTGAGGGCAATCAGCCCCAGCATTTT.